This T cell receptor (beta chain) was identified in a study of blood T cell repertoires in COVID-19. The table came from immunoSEQ multiplex PCR; TCRdb's copy has only in-frame clones and leaves some out. The table records fewer than 120,000 clones, about 80% of them present only once. Germline V gene sequence: CDR1 SGHRS, CDR2 YFSETQ. The CDR3 totals 14 residues. Trimming cost V 4 bases and J 0 bases; bases outside gene matches: 3. This TCR was sampled from an elderly woman with active or convalescent COVID-19. The chain couples TRBV5-1 to TRBJ2-7; TRBD2 agrees at 8 bases. What was sequenced was peripheral blood. CDR3 sequence reads: CASSIAGPSYEQYF. The CDR3 region has the DNA TGCGCCAGCAGCATAGCGGGACCCTCCTACGAGCAGTACTTC. Using reference TRBV5-1 and TRBJ2-7 for the parts outside the CDR3, the full variable domain is KAGVTQTPRYLIKTRGQQVTLSCSPISGHRSVSWYQQTPGQGLQFLFEYFSETQRNKGNFPGRFSGRQFSNSRSEMNVSTLELGDSALYLCASSIAGPSYEQYFGPGTRLTVT.